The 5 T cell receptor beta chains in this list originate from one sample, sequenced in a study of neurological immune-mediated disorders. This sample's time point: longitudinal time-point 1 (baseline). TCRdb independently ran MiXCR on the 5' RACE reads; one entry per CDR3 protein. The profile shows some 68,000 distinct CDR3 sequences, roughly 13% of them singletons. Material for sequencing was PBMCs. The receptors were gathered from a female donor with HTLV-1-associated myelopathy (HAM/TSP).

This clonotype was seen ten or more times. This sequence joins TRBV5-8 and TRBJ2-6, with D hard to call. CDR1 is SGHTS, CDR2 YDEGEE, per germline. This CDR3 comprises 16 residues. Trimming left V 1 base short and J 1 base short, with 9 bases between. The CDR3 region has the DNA TGTGCCAGCAGCTTGATTTTGGGTTCTGGGGCCAACGTCCTGACTTTC. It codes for CASSLILGSGANVLTF.

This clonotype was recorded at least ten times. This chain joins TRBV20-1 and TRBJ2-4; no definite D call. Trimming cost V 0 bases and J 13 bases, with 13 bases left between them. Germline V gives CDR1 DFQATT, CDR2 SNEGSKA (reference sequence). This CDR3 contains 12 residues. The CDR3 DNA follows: TGCAGTGCTAGAGATCTAGGGCCTTCGCAGTACTTC. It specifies CSARDLGPSQYF.

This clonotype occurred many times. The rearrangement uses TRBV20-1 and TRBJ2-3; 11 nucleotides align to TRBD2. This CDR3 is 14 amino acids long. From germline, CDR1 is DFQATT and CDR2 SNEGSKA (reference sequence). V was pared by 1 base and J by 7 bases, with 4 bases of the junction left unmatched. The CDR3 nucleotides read TGCAGTGCTAGAGTAGCGGGGGGGCCCCATACGCAGTATTTT. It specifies CSARVAGGPHTQYF.

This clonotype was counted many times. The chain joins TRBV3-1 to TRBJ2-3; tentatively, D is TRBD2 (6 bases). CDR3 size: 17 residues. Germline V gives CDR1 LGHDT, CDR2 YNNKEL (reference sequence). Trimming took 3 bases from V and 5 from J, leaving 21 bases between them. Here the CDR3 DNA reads TGTGCCAGCAGCCAGGCCTTGAGGGACTTTCCTGGAGATACGCAGTATTTT. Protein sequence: CASSQALRDFPGDTQYF.

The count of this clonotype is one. CDR3 coding DNA: TGTAACAGCAGCAAACAGGGGGCTGCTGACTATGGCTACACCTTC. This translates into CNSSKQGAADYGYTF. J is TRBJ1-2 and V is TRBV16; 9 positions agree with TRBD1. CDR1 is KGHSY, CDR2 FQNENV, per germline. The CDR3 loop spans 15 amino acids. Together with reference TRBV16 and TRBJ1-2, the CDR3 gives the full variable domain: GEEVAQTPKHLVRGEGQKAKLYCAPIKGHSYVFWYQQVLKNEFKFLISFQNENVFDETGMPKERFSAKCLPNSPCSLEIQATKLEDSAVYFCNSSKQGAADYGYTFGSGTRLTVV.